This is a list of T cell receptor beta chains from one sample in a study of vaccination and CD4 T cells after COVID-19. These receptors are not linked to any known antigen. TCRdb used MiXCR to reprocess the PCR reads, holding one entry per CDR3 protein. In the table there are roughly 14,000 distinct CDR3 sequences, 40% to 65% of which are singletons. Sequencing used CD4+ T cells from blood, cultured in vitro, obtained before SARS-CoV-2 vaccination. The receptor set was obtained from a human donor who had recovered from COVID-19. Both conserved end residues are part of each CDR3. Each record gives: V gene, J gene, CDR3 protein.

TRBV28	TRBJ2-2	CASRQGVGELFF
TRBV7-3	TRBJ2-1	CASSQDRGFYNEQFF
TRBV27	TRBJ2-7	CASSFRERGEQYF
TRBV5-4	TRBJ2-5	CAIRLAGVQETQYF
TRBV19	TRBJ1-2	CASSGETGYYGYTF
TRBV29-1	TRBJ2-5	CSSVRGLAETQYF
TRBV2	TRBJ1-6	CASSEGTANSPLHF
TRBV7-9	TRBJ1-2	CASSLIPRPKGRGYGYTF
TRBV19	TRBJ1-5	CASSKEDRTNQPQHF
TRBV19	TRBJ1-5	CASSLRTGANQPQHF
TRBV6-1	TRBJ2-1	CASLRDRRSYNEQFF
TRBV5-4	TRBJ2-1	CASSPPGGREVHEQFF
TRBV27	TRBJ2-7	CASLMRGSSYEQYF
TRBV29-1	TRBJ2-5	CSVGAETQYF
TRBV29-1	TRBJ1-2	CSPFGSEGYTF
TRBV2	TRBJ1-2	CASSGTDRVFNGYTF
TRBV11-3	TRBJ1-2	CASRLRRTVGYTF
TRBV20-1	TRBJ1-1	CSARNRPSSTEAFF
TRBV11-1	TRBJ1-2	CASSFDSFYGYTF
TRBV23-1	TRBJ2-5	CASSQPGLAGPQETQYF
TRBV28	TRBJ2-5	CASSLTGVGETQYF
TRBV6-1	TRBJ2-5	CASTRTGQETQYF
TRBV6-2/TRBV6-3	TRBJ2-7	CASRPPGQGIGRSYEQYF
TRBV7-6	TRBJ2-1	CASSLGGPKLYNEQFF
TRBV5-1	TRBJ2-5	CASSPQSAHQETQYF
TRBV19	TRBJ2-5	CASSIGGVQETQYF
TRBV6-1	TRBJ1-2	CASSAGFRDLNF
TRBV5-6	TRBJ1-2	CASSLARGYGYTF